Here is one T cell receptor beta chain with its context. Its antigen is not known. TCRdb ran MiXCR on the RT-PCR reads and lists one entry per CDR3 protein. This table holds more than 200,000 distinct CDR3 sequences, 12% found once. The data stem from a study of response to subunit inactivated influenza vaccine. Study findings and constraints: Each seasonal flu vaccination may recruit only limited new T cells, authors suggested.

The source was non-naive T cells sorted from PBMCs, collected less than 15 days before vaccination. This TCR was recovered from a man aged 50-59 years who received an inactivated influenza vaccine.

In DNA, the CDR3 is TGTGCCAGCTCCAGCGAGGGCTCTGGGGCCAACGTCCTGACTTTC. It specifies CASSSEGSGANVLTF. V is TRBV18 and J is TRBJ2-6; D might be TRBD2 (5 bases). V lost 6 bases to trimming and J lost 0 bases, with 9 bases between them. The germline CDR1 and CDR2 sequences are KGHSH and LQKENI. The CDR3 contains 15 residues.